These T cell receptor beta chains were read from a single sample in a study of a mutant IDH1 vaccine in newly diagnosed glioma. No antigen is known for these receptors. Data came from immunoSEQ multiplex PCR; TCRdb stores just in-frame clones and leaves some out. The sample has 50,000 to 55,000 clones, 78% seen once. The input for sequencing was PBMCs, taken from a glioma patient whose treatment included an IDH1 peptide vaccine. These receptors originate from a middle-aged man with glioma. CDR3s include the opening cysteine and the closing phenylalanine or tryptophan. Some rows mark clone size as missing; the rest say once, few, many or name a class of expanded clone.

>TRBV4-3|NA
CASSQGPGQGWTEAFF
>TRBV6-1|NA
CASSATGGRTNEKLFF
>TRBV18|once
CASSPPDQPQHF
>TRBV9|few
CASSAGGTGYNEQFF
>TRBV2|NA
CASVTGVGNTIYF
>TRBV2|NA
CASSDNRVGTGELFF
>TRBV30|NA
CAWSWWGGGETQYF
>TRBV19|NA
CASSIQINYGYTF
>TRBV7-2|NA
CASSSGSGYGYTF
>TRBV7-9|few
CASRSHILNTEAFF
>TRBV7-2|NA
CASSPTGISYEQYF
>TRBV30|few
CAWSTGQGIQPQHF
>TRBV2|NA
CASSANREGSGANVLTF
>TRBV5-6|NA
CASSLGGLAGLPSSYEQYF
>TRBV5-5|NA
CASSLSIGDGYTF
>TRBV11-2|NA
CASSPPGQGGSGANVLTF
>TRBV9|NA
CASSVGQARTEAFF
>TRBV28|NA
CASSSPAGVRAQPQHF
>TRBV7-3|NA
CASSSGSSGDYEQFF
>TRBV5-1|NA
CASSFEGAAKNIQYF
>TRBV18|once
CASSPDQSYEWQYF
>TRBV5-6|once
CASSLAGIQATGELFF
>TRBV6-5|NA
CASRSQGGLYEQYF
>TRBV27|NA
CASSLRPSSQYF
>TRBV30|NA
CAWSRDATRQPQHF
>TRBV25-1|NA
CASSEGWTGVEKLFF